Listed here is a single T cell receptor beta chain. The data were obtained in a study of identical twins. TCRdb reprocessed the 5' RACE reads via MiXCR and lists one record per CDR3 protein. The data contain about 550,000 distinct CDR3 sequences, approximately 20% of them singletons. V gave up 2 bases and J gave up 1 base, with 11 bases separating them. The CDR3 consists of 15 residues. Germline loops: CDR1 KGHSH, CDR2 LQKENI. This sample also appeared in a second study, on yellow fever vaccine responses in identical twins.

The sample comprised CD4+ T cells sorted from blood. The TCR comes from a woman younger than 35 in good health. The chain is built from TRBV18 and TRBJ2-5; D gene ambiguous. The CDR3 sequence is CASSPSIGSQETQYF. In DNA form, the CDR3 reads TGTGCCAGCTCACCAAGTATCGGCAGCCAAGAGACCCAGTACTTC.